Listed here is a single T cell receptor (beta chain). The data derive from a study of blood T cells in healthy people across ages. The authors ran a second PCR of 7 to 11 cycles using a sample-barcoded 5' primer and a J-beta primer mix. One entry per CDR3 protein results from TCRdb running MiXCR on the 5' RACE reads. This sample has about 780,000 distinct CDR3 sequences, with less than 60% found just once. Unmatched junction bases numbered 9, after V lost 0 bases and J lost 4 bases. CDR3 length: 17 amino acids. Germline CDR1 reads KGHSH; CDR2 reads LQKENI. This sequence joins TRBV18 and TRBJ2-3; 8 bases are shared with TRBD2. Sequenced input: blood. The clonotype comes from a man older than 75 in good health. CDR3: CASSPPGLGVSPDTQYF. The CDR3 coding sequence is TGTGCCAGCTCACCACCGGGACTAGGCGTCTCTCCAGATACGCAGTATTTT.